The clone carrying this T cell receptor (beta chain) was found many times. No antigen is known for it. This specimen belongs to a study of T cell repertoires in cytomegalovirus infection. TCRdb recomputed calls from the reads with MiXCR, one row per CDR3 protein. The sample holds about 890,000 distinct CDR3 sequences, approximately 31% seen once. The CDR3 is 15 amino acids. Germline V gene lookup returns CDR1 SEHNR and CDR2 FQNEAQ (reference sequence). V was clipped by 5 bases and J by 3 bases, with 14 bases between them. The sequences come from cultured CD8+ T cells from PBMCs, collected from culture after CMV antigen stimulation. The source is a human donor in good health (CMV status not recorded). Some clones in this sample may be carry-over from other donors' samples. The chain uses TRBV7-9 and TRBJ2-1; D could derive from TRBD1 or TRBD2 (5 bases each). The CDR3 bases are TGTGCCAGCAGCACAATTGGGGGAAGCTACAATGAGCAGTTCTTC. Encoded protein: CASSTIGGSYNEQFF.